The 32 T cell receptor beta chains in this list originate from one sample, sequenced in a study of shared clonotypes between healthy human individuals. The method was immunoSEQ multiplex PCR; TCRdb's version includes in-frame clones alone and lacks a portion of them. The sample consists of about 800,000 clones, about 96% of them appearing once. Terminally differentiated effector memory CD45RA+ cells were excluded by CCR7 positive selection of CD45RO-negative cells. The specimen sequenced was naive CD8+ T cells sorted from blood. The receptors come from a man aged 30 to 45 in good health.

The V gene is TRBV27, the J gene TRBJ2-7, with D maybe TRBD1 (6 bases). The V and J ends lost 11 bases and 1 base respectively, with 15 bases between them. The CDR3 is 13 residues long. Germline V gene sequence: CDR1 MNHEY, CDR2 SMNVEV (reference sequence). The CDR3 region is CASSGQPSYEQYF. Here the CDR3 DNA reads TGTGCCTCCAGTGGACAGCCTTCCTACGAGCAGTACTTC.

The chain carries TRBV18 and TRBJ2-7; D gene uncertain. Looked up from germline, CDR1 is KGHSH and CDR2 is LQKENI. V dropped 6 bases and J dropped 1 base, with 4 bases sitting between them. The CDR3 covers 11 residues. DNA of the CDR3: TGTGCCAGCTCCTCGTCCTACGAGCAGTACTTC. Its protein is CASSSSYEQYF.

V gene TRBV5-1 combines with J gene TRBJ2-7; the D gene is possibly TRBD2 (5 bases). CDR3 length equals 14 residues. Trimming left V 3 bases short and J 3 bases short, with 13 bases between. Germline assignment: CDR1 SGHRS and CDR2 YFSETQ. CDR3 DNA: TGCGCCAGCAGCTGGAGGCAGGATGACTACGAGCAGTACTTC. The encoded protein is CASSWRQDDYEQYF. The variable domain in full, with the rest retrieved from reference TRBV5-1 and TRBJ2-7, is KAGVTQTPRYLIKTRGQQVTLSCSPISGHRSVSWYQQTPGQGLQFLFEYFSETQRNKGNFPGRFSGRQFSNSRSEMNVSTLELGDSALYLCASSWRQDDYEQYFGPGTRLTVT.

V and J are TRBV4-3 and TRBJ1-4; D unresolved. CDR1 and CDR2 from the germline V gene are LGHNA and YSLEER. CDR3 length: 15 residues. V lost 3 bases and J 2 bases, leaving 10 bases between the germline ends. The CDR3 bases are TGCGCCAGCAGCCACCCCGGGAGGACTAATGAAAAACTGTTTTTT. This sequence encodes CASSHPGRTNEKLFF.

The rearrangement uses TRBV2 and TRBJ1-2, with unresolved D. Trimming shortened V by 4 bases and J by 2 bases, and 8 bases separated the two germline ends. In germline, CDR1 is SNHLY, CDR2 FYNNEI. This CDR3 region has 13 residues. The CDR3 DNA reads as TGTGCCAGCAGTGGGTCAAGGAACTATGGCTACACCTTC. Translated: CASSGSRNYGYTF.

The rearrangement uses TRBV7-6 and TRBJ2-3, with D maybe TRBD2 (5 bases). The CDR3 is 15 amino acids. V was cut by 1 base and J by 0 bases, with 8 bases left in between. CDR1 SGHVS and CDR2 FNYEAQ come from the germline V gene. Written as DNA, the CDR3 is TGTGCCAGCAGCTTAGTCGGCGGGAGCACAGATACGCAGTATTTT. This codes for CASSLVGGSTDTQYF.

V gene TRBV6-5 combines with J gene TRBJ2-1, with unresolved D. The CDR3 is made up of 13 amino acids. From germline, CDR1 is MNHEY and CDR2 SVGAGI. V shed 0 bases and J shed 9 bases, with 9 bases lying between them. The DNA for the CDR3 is TGTGCCAGCAGTTACTCTCCTGCTTTTGAGCAGTTCTTC. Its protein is CASSYSPAFEQFF.

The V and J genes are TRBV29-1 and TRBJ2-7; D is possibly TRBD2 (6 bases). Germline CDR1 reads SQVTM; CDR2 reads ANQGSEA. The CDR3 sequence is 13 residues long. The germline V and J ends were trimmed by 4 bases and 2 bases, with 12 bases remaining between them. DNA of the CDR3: TGCAGCGTTGTCGGCGGGGAAACCTACGAGCAGTACTTC. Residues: CSVVGGETYEQYF.

The CDR3 loop reads CASSSDYPEQFF. CDR3 coding DNA: TGTGCCAGCAGTTCCGACTATCCTGAGCAGTTCTTC. The genes are TRBV27 and TRBJ2-1; a weak D match, TRBD2 (5 bases). The V gene's germline CDR1 is MNHEY and CDR2 SMNVEV (reference sequence). The CDR3 totals 12 residues. V was clipped by 4 bases and J by 9 bases, with 10 bases between them.

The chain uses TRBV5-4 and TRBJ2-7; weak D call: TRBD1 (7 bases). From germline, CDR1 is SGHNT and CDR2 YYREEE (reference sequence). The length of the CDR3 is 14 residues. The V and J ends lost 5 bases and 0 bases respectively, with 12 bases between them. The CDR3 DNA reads TGTGCCAGCAGTTCAGGGGGGTTCTCCTACGAGCAGTACTTC. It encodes CASSSGGFSYEQYF.

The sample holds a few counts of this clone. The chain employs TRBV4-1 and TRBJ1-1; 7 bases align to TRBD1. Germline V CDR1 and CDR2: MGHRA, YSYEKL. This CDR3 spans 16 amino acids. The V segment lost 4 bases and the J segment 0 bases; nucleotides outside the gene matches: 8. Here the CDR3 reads CASSRRDRTMNTEAFF. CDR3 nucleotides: TGCGCCAGCAGCCGTCGGGACAGAACCATGAACACTGAAGCTTTCTTT.

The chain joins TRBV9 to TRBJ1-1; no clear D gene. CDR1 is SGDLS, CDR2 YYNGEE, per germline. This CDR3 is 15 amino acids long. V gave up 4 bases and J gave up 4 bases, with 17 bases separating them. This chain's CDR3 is CASSPGDGIFTEAFF. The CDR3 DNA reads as TGTGCCAGCAGCCCGGGAGATGGGATATTCACTGAAGCTTTCTTT.

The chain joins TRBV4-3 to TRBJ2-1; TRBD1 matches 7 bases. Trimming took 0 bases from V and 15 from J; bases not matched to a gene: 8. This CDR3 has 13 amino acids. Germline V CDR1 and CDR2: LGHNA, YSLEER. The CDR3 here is CASSQDRGTVPFF. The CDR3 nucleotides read TGCGCCAGCAGCCAAGATAGGGGGACAGTCCCGTTCTTC.

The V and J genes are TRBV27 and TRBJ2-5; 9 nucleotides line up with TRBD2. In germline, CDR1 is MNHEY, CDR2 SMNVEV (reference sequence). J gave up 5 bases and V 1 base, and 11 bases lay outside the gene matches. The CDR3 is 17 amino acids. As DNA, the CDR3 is TGTGCCAGCAGTTTATTGCCTCTTAGCGGGAGTTCCGAGACCCAGTACTTC. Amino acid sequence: CASSLLPLSGSSETQYF.

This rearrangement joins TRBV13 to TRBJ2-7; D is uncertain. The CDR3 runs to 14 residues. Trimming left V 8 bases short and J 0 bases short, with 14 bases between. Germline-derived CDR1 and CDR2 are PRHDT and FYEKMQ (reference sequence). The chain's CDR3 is CASSKASYSYEQYF. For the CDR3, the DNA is TGTGCCAGCTCTAAGGCATCATACTCCTACGAGCAGTACTTC.

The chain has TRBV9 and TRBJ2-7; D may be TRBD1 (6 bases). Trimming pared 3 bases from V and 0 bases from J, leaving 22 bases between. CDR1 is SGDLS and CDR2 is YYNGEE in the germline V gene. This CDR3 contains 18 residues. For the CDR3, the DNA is TGTGCCAGCAGCGGCTCACCCCTGAGGCAGGGGAACTCCTACGAGCAGTACTTC. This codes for CASSGSPLRQGNSYEQYF.

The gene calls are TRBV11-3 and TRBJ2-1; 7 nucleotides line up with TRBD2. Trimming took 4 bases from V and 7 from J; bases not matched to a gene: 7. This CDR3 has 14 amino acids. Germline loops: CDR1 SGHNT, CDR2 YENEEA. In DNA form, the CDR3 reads TGTGCCAGCAGCTCCACGGCGGGAGAGAATGAGCAGTTCTTC. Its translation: CASSSTAGENEQFF.

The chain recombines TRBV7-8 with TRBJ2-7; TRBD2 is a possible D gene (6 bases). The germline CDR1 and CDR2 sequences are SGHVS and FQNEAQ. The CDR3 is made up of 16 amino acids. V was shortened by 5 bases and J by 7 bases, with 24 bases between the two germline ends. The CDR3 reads CASSPQSGTRFWEQYF. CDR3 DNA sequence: TGTGCCAGCAGCCCCCAATCCGGGACTCGTTTTTGGGAGCAGTACTTC. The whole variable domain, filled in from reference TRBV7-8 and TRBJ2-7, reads GAGVSQSPRYKVAKRGQDVALRCDPISGHVSLFWYQQALGQGPEFLTYFQNEAQLDKSGLPSDRFFAERPEGSVSTLKIQRTQQEDSAVYLCASSPQSGTRFWEQYFGPGTRLTVT.

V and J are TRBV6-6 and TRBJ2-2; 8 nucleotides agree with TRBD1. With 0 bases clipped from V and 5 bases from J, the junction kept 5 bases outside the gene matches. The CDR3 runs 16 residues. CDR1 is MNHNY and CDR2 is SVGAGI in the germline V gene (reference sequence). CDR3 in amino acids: CASSYSPGGRTGELFF. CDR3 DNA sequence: TGTGCCAGCAGTTACTCTCCAGGGGGCCGAACCGGGGAGCTGTTTTTT.

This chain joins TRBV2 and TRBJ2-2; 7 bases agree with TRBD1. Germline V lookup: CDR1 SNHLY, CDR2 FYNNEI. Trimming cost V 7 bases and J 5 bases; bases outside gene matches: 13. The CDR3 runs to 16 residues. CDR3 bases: TGTGCCAGCATTAGCCCGACAGGGTATCGGACCGGGGAGCTGTTTTTT. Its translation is CASISPTGYRTGELFF.

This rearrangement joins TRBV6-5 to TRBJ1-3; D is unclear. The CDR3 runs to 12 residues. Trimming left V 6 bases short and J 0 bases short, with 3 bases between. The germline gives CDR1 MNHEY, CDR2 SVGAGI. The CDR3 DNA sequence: TGTGCCAGCAGCCCCTCTGGAAACACCATATATTTT. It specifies CASSPSGNTIYF.

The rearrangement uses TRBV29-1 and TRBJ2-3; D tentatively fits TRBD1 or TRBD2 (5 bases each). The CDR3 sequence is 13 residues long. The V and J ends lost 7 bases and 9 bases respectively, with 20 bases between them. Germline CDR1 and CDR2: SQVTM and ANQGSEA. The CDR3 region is CSAPAGPWGTQYF. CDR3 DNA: TGCAGCGCACCCGCGGGCCCCTGGGGGACGCAGTATTTT.

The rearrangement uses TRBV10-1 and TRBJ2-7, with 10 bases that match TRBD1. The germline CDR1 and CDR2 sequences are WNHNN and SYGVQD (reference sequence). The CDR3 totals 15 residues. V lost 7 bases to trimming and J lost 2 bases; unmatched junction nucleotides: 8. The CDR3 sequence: CASTKRTGGPYEQYF. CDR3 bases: TGCGCCAGCACTAAACGGACAGGGGGGCCCTACGAGCAGTACTTC.

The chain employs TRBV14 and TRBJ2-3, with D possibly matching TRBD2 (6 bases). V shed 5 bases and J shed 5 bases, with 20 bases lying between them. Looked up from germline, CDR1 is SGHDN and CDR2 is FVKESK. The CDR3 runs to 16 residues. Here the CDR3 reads CASSETSLKIVDTQYF. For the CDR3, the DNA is TGTGCCAGCAGCGAGACTAGTCTTAAGATTGTAGATACGCAGTATTTT.

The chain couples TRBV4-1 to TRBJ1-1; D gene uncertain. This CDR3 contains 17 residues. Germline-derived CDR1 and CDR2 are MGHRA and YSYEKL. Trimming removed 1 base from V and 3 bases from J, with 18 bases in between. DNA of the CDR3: TGCGCCAGCAGCCAAGTCCGCCTGGTGGCGGGAGACACTGAAGCTTTCTTT. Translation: CASSQVRLVAGDTEAFF.

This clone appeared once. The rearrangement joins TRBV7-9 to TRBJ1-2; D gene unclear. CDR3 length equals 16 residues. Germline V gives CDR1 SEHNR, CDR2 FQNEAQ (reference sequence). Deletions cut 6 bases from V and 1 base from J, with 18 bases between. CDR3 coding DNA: TGTGCCAGCAGTTACGTTAGGGAGACGGGTAACTATGGCTACACCTTC. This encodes CASSYVRETGNYGYTF.

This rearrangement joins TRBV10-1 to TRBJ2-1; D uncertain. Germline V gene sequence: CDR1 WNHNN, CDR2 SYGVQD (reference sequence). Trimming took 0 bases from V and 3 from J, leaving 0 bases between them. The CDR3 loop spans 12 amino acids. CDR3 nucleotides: TGCGCCAGCAGTGAGTCCTACAATGAGCAGTTCTTC. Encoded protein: CASSESYNEQFF.

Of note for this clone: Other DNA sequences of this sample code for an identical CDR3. The CDR3 here is CASSSGNTEAFF. The DNA for the CDR3 is TGTGCCAGCAGTTCTGGGAACACTGAAGCTTTCTTT. This rearrangement joins TRBV27 to TRBJ1-1; D remains unclear. Trimming left V 4 bases short and J 1 base short, with 4 bases between. Germline loops: CDR1 MNHEY, CDR2 SMNVEV (reference sequence). The CDR3 has 12 amino acids.

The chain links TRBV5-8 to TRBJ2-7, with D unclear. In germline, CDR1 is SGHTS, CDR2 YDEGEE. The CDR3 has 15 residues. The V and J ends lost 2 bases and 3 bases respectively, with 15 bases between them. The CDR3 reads CASSFPGKGLYEQYF. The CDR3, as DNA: TGTGCCAGCAGCTTCCCCGGTAAAGGTCTCTACGAGCAGTACTTC.

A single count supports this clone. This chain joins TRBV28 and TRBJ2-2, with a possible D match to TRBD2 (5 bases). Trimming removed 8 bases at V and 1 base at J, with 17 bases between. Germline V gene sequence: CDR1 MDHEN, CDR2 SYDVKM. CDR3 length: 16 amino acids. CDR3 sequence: CASYPVGGRNTGELFF. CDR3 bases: TGTGCCAGCTACCCGGTTGGTGGGAGGAACACCGGGGAGCTGTTTTTT.

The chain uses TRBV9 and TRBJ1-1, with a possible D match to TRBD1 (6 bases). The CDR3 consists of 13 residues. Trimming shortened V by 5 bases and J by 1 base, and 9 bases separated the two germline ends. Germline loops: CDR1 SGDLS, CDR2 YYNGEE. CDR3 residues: CASRWTENTEAFF. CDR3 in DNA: TGTGCCAGCAGGTGGACAGAGAACACTGAAGCTTTCTTT.

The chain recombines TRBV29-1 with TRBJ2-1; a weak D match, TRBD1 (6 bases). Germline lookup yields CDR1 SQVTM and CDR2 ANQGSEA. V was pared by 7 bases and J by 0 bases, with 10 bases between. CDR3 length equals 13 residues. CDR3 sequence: CSGYRVSYNEQFF. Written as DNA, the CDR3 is TGCAGCGGCTACAGGGTCTCCTACAATGAGCAGTTCTTC.